The 24 T cell receptor beta chains listed next were all sequenced from one sample in a study of identifying expanded T cells in peripheral blood. Assay used: immunoSEQ multiplex PCR; TCRdb lists only in-frame clones, some missing. The table has approximately 140,000 clones, approximately 86% seen once. Sequenced sample: blood. All receptors derive from a person between 18 and 75 years old in good health.

The chain joins TRBV6-1 to TRBJ2-2, with D unclear. This CDR3 is built from 13 residues. Germline V gives CDR1 MNHNS, CDR2 SASEGT. V was cut by 2 bases and J by 8 bases, with 9 bases left in between. The DNA for the CDR3 is TGTGCCAGCAGTGAAATCGGTGCAGGGGAGCTGTTTTTT. It specifies CASSEIGAGELFF.

The chain links TRBV28 to TRBJ1-5; D ambiguous. Germline lookup yields CDR1 MDHEN and CDR2 SYDVKM. This CDR3 is built from 14 residues. Trimming cost V 2 bases and J 5 bases, with 10 bases left between them. The DNA for the CDR3 is TGTGCCAGCAGTTTACTGGGTTGGCATCAGCCCCAGCATTTT. Residues: CASSLLGWHQPQHF.

This chain joins TRBV14 and TRBJ2-1; TRBD1 aligns across 7 bases. The trim removed 2 bases at V and 8 bases at J, leaving 12 bases unmatched. Per the germline V gene, CDR1 is SGHDN and CDR2 is FVKESK. The CDR3 consists of 16 residues. The CDR3 loop is CASSQLTGLGSDEQFF. CDR3 bases: TGTGCCAGCAGCCAACTGACAGGGTTAGGCTCGGATGAGCAGTTCTTC.

The chain recombines TRBV7-9 with TRBJ2-1, with D unclear. Germline lookup yields CDR1 SEHNR and CDR2 FQNEAQ (reference sequence). V shed 4 bases and J shed 7 bases, with 8 bases lying between them. The CDR3 spans 12 residues. The CDR3 region is CASSSPLNEQFF. The DNA of the CDR3 is TGTGCCAGCAGCTCCCCCTTGAATGAGCAGTTCTTC. Combining the CDR3 with reference TRBV7-9 and TRBJ2-1 gives the whole variable domain DTGVSQNPRHKITKRGQNVTFRCDPISEHNRLYWYRQTLGQGPEFLTYFQNEAQLEKSRLLSDRFSAERPKGSFSTLEIQRTEQGDSAMYLCASSSPLNEQFFGPGTRLTVL.

The gene calls are TRBV18 and TRBJ2-3; weak D call: TRBD1 (6 bases). The ends were cut back, 3 bases at V and 3 bases at J, with 13 bases in the middle. The CDR3 totals 15 residues. Germline V gene data show CDR1 as KGHSH and CDR2 as LQKENI. The CDR3 loop is CASSPQGLGTDTQYF. As DNA, the CDR3 is TGTGCCAGCTCACCCCAGGGGTTGGGAACAGATACGCAGTATTTT.

The genes are TRBV5-1 and TRBJ2-3; unclear D gene. Germline CDR1 and CDR2: SGHRS and YFSETQ. The CDR3 is 15 amino acids. V lost 5 bases and J 1 base, leaving 14 bases between the germline ends. The CDR3 coding sequence is TGCGCCAGCAGGGATGCTTGGGTCGGCACAGATACGCAGTATTTT. Amino acid sequence: CASRDAWVGTDTQYF.

Remarks on this clone: One end of the junction varies from germline; a read error may be responsible. V is TRBV19 and J is TRBJ2-7; 7 bases line up with TRBD1. The CDR3 contains 16 residues. Germline lookup yields CDR1 LNHDA and CDR2 SQIVND (reference sequence). CDR3 loop: CVSSLHAGGPSYEQYF. The CDR3 DNA reads as TGTGTCAGTAGTTTACATGCAGGGGGACCCTCCTACGAGCAGTACTTC.

The chain combines TRBV29-1 with TRBJ2-5; 10 nucleotides line up with TRBD1. V trimming: 3 bases; J trimming: 4 bases; junction bases outside the gene matches: 5. CDR1 is SQVTM, CDR2 ANQGSEA, per germline. This CDR3 contains 14 residues. DNA of the CDR3: TGCAGCGTTGAGGGACAGGGGTGGGGAGAGACCCAGTACTTC. Translation gives CSVEGQGWGETQYF.

The chain joins TRBV7-9 to TRBJ1-5; tentative D call: TRBD1 (5 bases). CDR3 length equals 13 residues. Trimming took 5 bases from V and 5 from J, leaving 10 bases between them. Germline lookup yields CDR1 SEHNR and CDR2 FQNEAQ (reference sequence). CDR3 sequence: CASSTSGYQPQHF. DNA for the CDR3: TGTGCCAGCAGCACATCAGGGTATCAGCCCCAGCATTTT.

This rearrangement joins TRBV9 to TRBJ1-1, with TRBD1 matching over 8 bases. This CDR3 is 16 amino acids long. The germline gives CDR1 SGDLS, CDR2 YYNGEE. V lost 3 bases to trimming and J lost 1 base; unmatched junction nucleotides: 8. The DNA for the CDR3 is TGTGCCAGCAGCGCCGGCCACAGGGGGGAGAACACTGAAGCTTTCTTT. Residues: CASSAGHRGENTEAFF.

The chain combines TRBV19 with TRBJ1-5; weak D call: TRBD1 (6 bases). The V and J ends lost 1 base and 4 bases respectively, with 11 bases between them. Germline CDR1 reads LNHDA; CDR2 reads SQIVND (reference sequence). This CDR3 spans 15 amino acids. The CDR3 DNA reads TGTGCCAGTAGTATAGGGGGGCCTGGGAATCAGCCCCAGCATTTT. Encoded protein: CASSIGGPGNQPQHF.

The rearrangement links TRBV7-6 to TRBJ1-4; D remains unclear. Looked up from germline, CDR1 is SGHVS and CDR2 is FNYEAQ. The CDR3 is made up of 14 amino acids. Trimming took 0 bases from V and 5 from J, leaving 7 bases between them. CDR3 residues: CASSLAPTNEKLFF. Here the CDR3 DNA reads TGTGCCAGCAGCTTAGCACCGACCAATGAAAAACTGTTTTTT.

The V and J genes are TRBV6-5 and TRBJ1-4; D gene uncertain. V was pared by 4 bases and J by 8 bases, with 20 bases between. Germline V CDR1 and CDR2: MNHEY, SVGAGI. The CDR3 sequence is 16 residues long. As DNA, the CDR3 is TGTGCCAGCAGTTTGAAAGGGAAGGTTTTTAACGAAAAACTGTTTTTT. Protein sequence: CASSLKGKVFNEKLFF.

The chain recombines TRBV11-2 with TRBJ2-6, with a tentative D call TRBD1 (5 bases). V was cut by 1 base and J by 2 bases, with 15 bases left in between. This CDR3 contains 18 residues. CDR1 and CDR2 from the germline V gene are SGHAT and FQNNGV. DNA for the CDR3: TGTGCCAGCAGCTTAGTTTCGCAGGGTTTGGCTGGGGCCAACGTCCTGACTTTC. It yields the protein CASSLVSQGLAGANVLTF.

J is TRBJ2-4 and V is TRBV7-2; D not resolved. CDR3 length equals 12 residues. The germline V gene has CDR1 SGHTA and CDR2 FQGNSA. The V gene lost 8 bases and the J gene lost 0 bases, with 5 bases spanning the gap. This chain's CDR3 is CASGLAKNIQYF. The DNA of the CDR3 is TGTGCCAGCGGATTAGCCAAAAACATTCAGTACTTC. Variable domain in full (rest from reference TRBV7-2 and TRBJ2-4): GAGVSQSPSNKVTEKGKDVELRCDPISGHTALYWYRQSLGQGLEFLIYFQGNSAPDKSGLPSDRFSAERTGGSVSTLTIQRTQQEDSAVYLCASGLAKNIQYFGAGTRLSVL.

The chain couples TRBV7-6 to TRBJ1-3; 10 positions agree with TRBD1. The CDR3 is 21 amino acids. Germline V gene lookup returns CDR1 SGHVS and CDR2 FNYEAQ. Trimming took 5 bases from V and 0 from J; bases not matched to a gene: 19. Written as DNA, the CDR3 is TGTGCCAGCAGCCCCCGTTTAAGGGGACAGGGGACCACAATCTCTGGAAACACCATATATTTT. Protein: CASSPRLRGQGTTISGNTIYF.

The count of this clone is one. This chain joins TRBV4-2 and TRBJ1-5; perhaps TRBD1 as D (6 bases). Trimming cost V 6 bases and J 6 bases, with 18 bases left between them. CDR1 is LGHNA, CDR2 YNFKEQ, per germline. The CDR3 runs to 15 residues. The CDR3 DNA is TGTGCCAGCAGTTCCGCAGGGGAATTGGGTCAGCCCCAGCATTTT. It codes for CASSSAGELGQPQHF.

This clone was seen only a few times. V usage is TRBV4-3 and J usage is TRBJ2-7; 7 positions agree with TRBD2. This CDR3 region has 17 residues. The V gene's germline CDR1 is LGHNA and CDR2 YSLEER. V lost 0 bases to trimming and J lost 2 bases; unmatched junction nucleotides: 10. Written as DNA, the CDR3 is TGCGCCAGCAGCCAAGACCTAGCTAGCGGTTCCCCCTACGAGCAGTACTTC. It translates to CASSQDLASGSPYEQYF.

The chain recombines TRBV28 with TRBJ2-7, with a weak D call TRBD1 (6 bases). The CDR3 covers 13 residues. V was clipped by 4 bases and J by 7 bases, with 14 bases between them. Germline loops: CDR1 MDHEN, CDR2 SYDVKM. CDR3 nucleotide sequence: TGTGCCAGCAGTTACGGGACATTTGGGGAGCAGTACTTC. It encodes CASSYGTFGEQYF. The variable domain in full, completed from reference TRBV28 and TRBJ2-7, reads DVKVTQSSRYLVKRTGEKVFLECVQDMDHENMFWYRQDPGLGLRLIYFSYDVKMKEKGDIPEGYSVSREKKERFSLILESASTNQTSMYLCASSYGTFGEQYFGPGTRLTVT.

The rearrangement links TRBV4-1 to TRBJ1-4; D remains unclear. CDR1 and CDR2 from the germline V gene are MGHRA and YSYEKL. The V gene lost 4 bases and the J gene lost 8 bases, with 14 bases spanning the gap. The CDR3 contains 14 residues. The CDR3 loop reads CASSLVPGGEKLFF. The DNA for the CDR3 is TGCGCCAGCAGCCTCGTTCCGGGAGGGGAAAAACTGTTTTTT.

This clone was observed a handful of times. The chain uses TRBV5-4 and TRBJ1-5; D is unclear. Germline V CDR1 and CDR2: SGHNT, YYREEE (reference sequence). This CDR3 has 12 amino acids. Trimming cost V 2 bases and J 5 bases, with 5 bases left between them. CDR3 bases: TGTGCCAGCAGCTTACCCGATCAGCCCCAGCATTTT. Translation: CASSLPDQPQHF.

V and J are TRBV5-1 and TRBJ2-3; 7 bases agree with TRBD2. Trimming took 5 bases from V and 5 from J; bases not matched to a gene: 5. Germline V CDR1 and CDR2: SGHRS, YFSETQ. This CDR3 comprises 13 residues. CDR3 amino acids: CASRASGEDTQYF. CDR3 nucleotides: TGCGCCAGCAGGGCCAGCGGGGAAGATACGCAGTATTTT.

The V gene is TRBV6-1, the J gene TRBJ1-5; D call uncertain. This CDR3 is built from 13 residues. V was clipped by 8 bases and J by 4 bases, with 12 bases between them. Germline CDR1 MNHNS, CDR2 SASEGT. This CDR3 is CASGSSNNQPQHF. The CDR3 region has the DNA TGTGCCAGCGGGTCGTCAAATAATCAGCCCCAGCATTTT.

This chain uses TRBV6-1 with TRBJ2-2; D call uncertain. V was trimmed by 2 bases and J by 4 bases, leaving 5 bases between them. This CDR3 comprises 13 residues. The germline V gene encodes CDR1 MNHNS and CDR2 SASEGT. DNA for the CDR3: TGTGCCAGCAGTGAATCGGGCACCGGGGAGCTGTTTTTT. Protein: CASSESGTGELFF.